The 3 T cell receptor beta chains below come from one sample, sequenced in a study of blood T cell repertoires in COVID-19. TCRdb's copy holds only in-frame clones and misses some; the assay was immunoSEQ multiplex PCR. Altogether tens of thousands of clones are present, roughly 88% being singletons, with the ten largest covering roughly 5.6%. Sequencing was carried out using peripheral blood. The receptors here all came from a human donor in a cohort sampled during active COVID-19.

The CDR3 DNA sequence: TGTGCCAGCTCACGCAACAGGGAATCCTACGAGCAGTACTTC. As protein: CASSRNRESYEQYF. This sequence joins TRBV18 and TRBJ2-7; D perhaps matches TRBD1 (6 bases). Between the trimmed V and J ends, which lost 4 bases and 1 base, there was a span of 11 bases. Germline loops: CDR1 KGHSH, CDR2 LQKENI. This CDR3 spans 14 amino acids.

The rearrangement uses TRBV5-4 and TRBJ1-3; 9 nucleotides line up with TRBD1. The CDR3 extends over 14 amino acids. The germline V gene encodes CDR1 SGHNT and CDR2 YYREEE (reference sequence). V lost 4 bases, J lost 5 bases, and 4 bases stayed unmatched. CDR3 in DNA: TGTGCCAGCAGCCCAGGACAGGGGAGAAACACCATATATTTT. It translates to CASSPGQGRNTIYF.

The rearrangement uses TRBV30 and TRBJ2-2; TRBD2 is a possible D gene (6 bases). The CDR3 totals 14 residues. Germline CDR1 and CDR2: GTSNPN and SVGIG (reference sequence). CDR3 nucleotides: TGTGCTTCTGCCGGGGAGGCGGACACCGGGGAGCTGTTTTTT. Translated, it gives CASAGEADTGELFF.